This TCR beta chain was sequenced during a study of naive and memory T cell subsets. Study-wide findings and caveats: The RNA method is potentially sensitive to activation and differentiation changes.

Trimming left V 0 bases short and J 7 bases short, with 13 bases between. There are 15 residues in the CDR3. Germline CDR1 reads SGHRS; CDR2 reads YFSETQ. RNA was extracted from under 3 ml of whole blood of healthy adults. A UMI-containing oligonucleotide was joined by 3' ligation to the TCR cDNA template. Reverse transcription used DNase-treated unsorted total RNA, aiming for 1 to 1000 ng. Reverse transcription of blood and skin TCR RNA was primed at alpha and beta constant regions. Ligated cDNA underwent four rounds of PCR with nested alpha and beta constant region primers and SP2. MiXCR, run by TCRdb on the 5' RACE reads, gives a single entry per CDR3 protein. The table has about 20,000 distinct CDR3 sequences, around 4% seen once; the top ten hold under 9%. This clonotype was detected many times. The antigen remains undetermined.

The sequence was collected from a male donor in good health. V usage is TRBV5-1 and J usage is TRBJ2-2, with D uncertain. The CDR3 protein is CASSLAWASIGELFF. In DNA form, the CDR3 reads TGCGCCAGCAGCTTGGCCTGGGCATCAATCGGGGAGCTGTTTTTT.